The T cell receptor (beta chain) described here comes from a study of response to subunit inactivated influenza vaccine listed by TCRdb under 2018. Notes on the research overall: Deep quantitative T cell receptor repertoire profiling was used in the study to track responses to a trivalent subunit inactivated influenza vaccine. What the study reported, not specific to this receptor: It was suggested by the authors that each seasonal influenza vaccination may recruit only a limited number of new T cells.

The germline V gene supplies CDR1 SGHAT and CDR2 FQNNGV. Cut back by 1 base and 2 bases, the V and J ends lie 9 bases apart. The CDR3 goes from the cysteine to the phenylalanine over 15 residues. Left in the record is the CDR3 DNA by itself, 45 bases read in frame from the first base. There are a few counts of this clonotype. The antigen this receptor binds is unknown. Base quality data are lacking; no much larger clone is found one base away. The protocol used for the library was RT-PCR. TCRdb names Illumina HiSeq 2500 as the instrument used. TCRdb reran the public reads through fastp at Q25 and MiXCR, keeping productive beta chains. Entries are consolidated by CDR3 protein sequence, retaining the most common genes and DNA. The sample includes about 570,000 distinct CDR3 sequences, with about 11% observed a single time. Of the sample, about 11% falls within the top ten clones. These data were also reused for a study on T cells expressing NK-cell markers. As the second paper documents: 5'RACE template switching, by which a universal primer site and unique molecular identifiers were added, was used to make TCR beta cDNA libraries. Three sorted T-cell subsets (CD3+CD56+NKG2C+, CD3+CD56+NKG2C- and CD3+CD56-NKG2C+) from 7 to 9 donors had their TCR beta-chain repertoires profiled. Among the eight sequenced donors, only one was HCMV-seronegative, while the other seven were HCMV-seropositive. To restrict sorting to alphabetaTCR-expressing T cells, an anti-gammadeltaTCR antibody was added in several experiments. For 6 or 7 donors, the dominant CD3+CD56+NKG2C+ clonotypes were among the top 10 CD8+ clonotypes and accounted for roughly 1.0-7.5% of CD8+ T cells. Those dominant clonotypes were again the most abundant among CD3+CD56-NKG2C+ cells in a handful of donors, at roughly 28.3-60.1%. It remained unclear whether the expanded NKG2C-expressing T cell clones were specific for HCMV antigens. All eight donors whose samples were sequenced were randomly selected healthy volunteers, three of them men and five women. A commercial ELISA kit detecting HCMV-specific IgG in serum was used to determine HCMV serostatus. Ficoll density gradient centrifugation was used to isolate peripheral blood mononuclear cells from blood. Bulk peripheral blood T-cell repertoires were additionally sequenced from unsorted PBMC for over five donors. Priming for cDNA synthesis came from the TCR beta constant segment, and two successive PCR amplification steps followed. Illumina HiSeq 2000/2500, MiSeq or NextSeq was used to sequence libraries as 2 x 150 bp reads. MIGEC was used to demultiplex reads and group the reads by UMI, and MiTCR was used to assemble and quantify clonotypes. To remove erroneous sequences, TCR cDNA sequences were retained only when supported by two or more reads. The tcR package was used for downstream repertoire analysis, and clonotypes were matched across fractions by CDR3 nucleotide sequence plus V segment. VDJmatch was used to annotate antigen specificity against VDJdb, with one amino acid substitution in CDR3 allowed.

This clonotype originated in a middle-aged man who received an inactivated influenza vaccine. Donor details come from another sample of the same person, matched by shared clones. The chain uses TRBV11-2 and TRBJ2-1, and possibly TRBD2, on 5 matching bases. The sequencing used PBMCs from blood, collected on the day of vaccination. This receptor has the CDR3 CASSLGPGAYNEQFF. The bases are TGTGCCAGCAGCTTAGGCCCCGGGGCCTACAATGAGCAGTTCTTC.